This is a list of T cell receptor beta chains from one sample in a study of blood T cell repertoires in COVID-19. Assay: immunoSEQ multiplex PCR; the TCRdb copy retains only in-frame clones and omits some. This sample yields more than 300,000 clones, of which over 90% are seen a single time; around 4.2% belongs to the top ten. The sequencing input was PBMCs or T cells enriched from blood (not recorded which). Source of these receptors: a woman aged 25 to 45 who had been exposed to COVID-19. The CDR3 runs from the conserved cysteine through the conserved F or W. Each record gives: clone size, V gene, J gene, D gene, CDR3 protein, CDR3 DNA. D genes are given only for firm matches. For some rows the clone size is stated as once, few or many, or as a class when expanded; others skip it.

clone size: -; V gene: TRBV28; J gene: TRBJ1-3; D gene: -; CDR3 protein: CASATHRVSGNTIYF; CDR3 DNA: TGTGCCAGCGCCACACACAGGGTCTCTGGAAACACCATATATTTT
clone size: -; V gene: TRBV11-2; J gene: TRBJ2-7; D gene: -; CDR3 protein: CASSLDGRILKTVYEQYF; CDR3 DNA: TGTGCCAGCAGCTTAGATGGGAGGATCCTTAAAACGGTCTACGAGCAGTACTTC
clone size: -; V gene: TRBV18; J gene: TRBJ2-5; D gene: -; CDR3 protein: CASSPPYREETQYF; CDR3 DNA: TGTGCCAGCTCACCACCTTACAGGGAAGAGACCCAGTACTTC
clone size: -; V gene: TRBV5-1; J gene: TRBJ2-1; D gene: TRBD1; CDR3 protein: CASSPGQGANEQFF; CDR3 DNA: TGCGCCAGCAGCCCGGGACAGGGGGCTAACGAGCAGTTCTTC
clone size: few; V gene: TRBV6-5; J gene: TRBJ2-3; D gene: -; CDR3 protein: CASSYSGFQDTQYF; CDR3 DNA: TGTGCCAGCAGTTACTCGGGCTTTCAAGATACGCAGTATTTT
clone size: -; V gene: TRBV11-2; J gene: TRBJ2-7; D gene: -; CDR3 protein: CASSLGATGYEQYF; CDR3 DNA: TGTGCCAGCAGCTTAGGGGCGACAGGCTACGAGCAGTACTTC
clone size: -; V gene: TRBV19; J gene: TRBJ1-2; D gene: -; CDR3 protein: CASSPQAHYGYTF; CDR3 DNA: TGTGCCAGTAGTCCGCAGGCCCATTATGGCTACACCTTC
clone size: few; V gene: TRBV10-3; J gene: TRBJ2-2; D gene: -; CDR3 protein: CAISETHTGELFF; CDR3 DNA: TGTGCCATCAGTGAAACTCACACCGGGGAGCTGTTTTTT
clone size: -; V gene: TRBV19; J gene: TRBJ2-2; D gene: -; CDR3 protein: CASSGLWHVGGELFF; CDR3 DNA: TGTGCCAGTTCGGGACTTTGGCACGTGGGCGGGGAGCTGTTTTTT
clone size: -; V gene: TRBV7-5; J gene: TRBJ2-5; D gene: -; CDR3 protein: CARRGSDRALQETQYF; CDR3 DNA: TGTGCCAGAAGGGGCTCGGACAGGGCCTTGCAAGAGACCCAGTACTTC
clone size: once; V gene: TRBV6-2/TRBV6-3; J gene: TRBJ2-5; D gene: TRBD2; CDR3 protein: CASSFVSGGVQETQYF; CDR3 DNA: TGTGCCAGCAGCTTTGTGAGCGGGGGAGTCCAAGAGACCCAGTACTTC
clone size: -; V gene: TRBV30; J gene: TRBJ2-5; D gene: -; CDR3 protein: CAWSLSGKETQYF; CDR3 DNA: TGTGCCTGGAGCTTGTCGGGGAAAGAGACCCAGTACTTC
clone size: -; V gene: TRBV7-8; J gene: TRBJ1-2; D gene: TRBD1; CDR3 protein: CASSPSRGVRYGYTF; CDR3 DNA: TGTGCCAGCAGCCCCTCCAGGGGGGTCCGTTATGGCTACACCTTC
clone size: -; V gene: TRBV6-4; J gene: TRBJ1-6; D gene: -; CDR3 protein: CASSLDGNSPLHF; CDR3 DNA: TGTGCCAGCAGTCTAGATGGGAATTCACCCCTCCACTTT
clone size: -; V gene: TRBV5-5; J gene: TRBJ1-2; D gene: -; CDR3 protein: CASSLWGDAYGYTF; CDR3 DNA: TGTGCCAGCAGCTTGTGGGGAGACGCCTATGGCTACACCTTC
clone size: -; V gene: TRBV27; J gene: TRBJ1-2; D gene: -; CDR3 protein: CASSPAGFYGYTF; CDR3 DNA: TGTGCCAGCAGTCCCGCGGGGTTCTATGGCTACACCTTC
clone size: -; V gene: TRBV7-9; J gene: TRBJ1-1; D gene: -; CDR3 protein: CASSLYEVSTEAFF; CDR3 DNA: TGTGCCAGCAGCCTATACGAGGTGAGCACTGAAGCTTTCTTT
clone size: -; V gene: TRBV10-3; J gene: TRBJ2-2; D gene: -; CDR3 protein: CASIGLHSTGELFF; CDR3 DNA: TGTGCCTCCATCGGACTGCACTCCACCGGGGAGCTGTTTTTT
clone size: -; V gene: TRBV11-2; J gene: TRBJ1-2; D gene: -; CDR3 protein: CASSFGGSPYGYTF; CDR3 DNA: TGTGCCAGCAGCTTTGGTGGGAGCCCCTATGGCTACACCTTC
clone size: -; V gene: TRBV24-1; J gene: TRBJ2-3; D gene: -; CDR3 protein: CATSDPGITDTQYF; CDR3 DNA: TGTGCCACCAGTGACCCGGGAATAACAGATACGCAGTATTTT
clone size: -; V gene: TRBV4-3; J gene: TRBJ1-6; D gene: TRBD1; CDR3 protein: CASSQDRGRDSPLHF; CDR3 DNA: TGCGCCAGCAGCCAAGACAGGGGGCGAGACTCACCCCTCCACTTT
clone size: -; V gene: TRBV7-3; J gene: TRBJ2-7; D gene: -; CDR3 protein: CASSLTQSYEQYF; CDR3 DNA: TGTGCCAGCAGCTTAACACAGTCCTACGAGCAGTACTTC
clone size: -; V gene: TRBV5-6; J gene: TRBJ2-7; D gene: TRBD1; CDR3 protein: CASSRLGQGGYEQYF; CDR3 DNA: TGTGCCAGCAGCCGCCTGGGACAGGGCGGCTACGAGCAGTACTTC
clone size: -; V gene: TRBV4-2; J gene: TRBJ2-7; D gene: -; CDR3 protein: CASSQGYTSEQYF; CDR3 DNA: TGTGCCAGCAGCCAAGGTTACACATCCGAGCAGTACTTC
clone size: once; V gene: TRBV10-3; J gene: TRBJ1-1; D gene: TRBD1; CDR3 protein: CAISESPTGTEAFF; CDR3 DNA: TGTGCCATCAGTGAGTCCCCGACAGGGACTGAAGCTTTCTTT
clone size: -; V gene: TRBV19; J gene: TRBJ1-1; D gene: -; CDR3 protein: CASSLTEVNTEAFF; CDR3 DNA: TGTGCCAGTAGCTTGACAGAGGTGAACACTGAAGCTTTCTTT
clone size: -; V gene: TRBV4-3; J gene: TRBJ2-7; D gene: TRBD2; CDR3 protein: CASSQDYRTSGEYEQYF; CDR3 DNA: TGCGCCAGCAGCCAAGATTACCGGACTAGCGGGGAGTACGAGCAGTACTTC
clone size: -; V gene: TRBV11-2; J gene: TRBJ2-7; D gene: TRBD1; CDR3 protein: CASSLATGRKAEQYF; CDR3 DNA: TGTGCCAGCAGCTTAGCGACAGGGCGGAAGGCCGAGCAGTACTTC
clone size: -; V gene: TRBV9; J gene: TRBJ2-4; D gene: TRBD2; CDR3 protein: CASSPSSGGQSKNIQYF; CDR3 DNA: TGTGCCAGCAGCCCTTCTAGCGGGGGGCAATCCAAAAACATTCAGTACTTC
clone size: -; V gene: TRBV9; J gene: TRBJ1-1; D gene: -; CDR3 protein: CASSQGRGFLFPEAFF; CDR3 DNA: TGTGCCAGCAGCCAGGGAAGGGGCTTCCTTTTTCCTGAAGCTTTCTTT
clone size: -; V gene: TRBV11-2; J gene: TRBJ1-2; D gene: -; CDR3 protein: CASSSLLPVVKGERGYTF; CDR3 DNA: TGTGCCAGCAGCTCCTTACTTCCGGTGGTAAAGGGGGAGCGCGGCTACACCTTC
clone size: -; V gene: TRBV10-3; J gene: TRBJ2-7; D gene: TRBD1; CDR3 protein: CAIRSWDRETRGEQYF; CDR3 DNA: TGTGCCATCAGGTCTTGGGACAGGGAAACGAGAGGCGAGCAGTACTTC
clone size: -; V gene: TRBV6-1; J gene: TRBJ1-5; D gene: -; CDR3 protein: CASSEVTAGNQPQHF; CDR3 DNA: TGTGCCAGCAGTGAGGTAACAGCGGGCAATCAGCCCCAGCATTTT
clone size: -; V gene: TRBV11-2; J gene: TRBJ2-1; D gene: TRBD2; CDR3 protein: CASSLDWFSAGGSHLNEQFF; CDR3 DNA: TGTGCCAGCAGCTTAGATTGGTTTTCGGCGGGGGGCAGCCATTTGAATGAGCAGTTCTTC
clone size: -; V gene: TRBV10-1; J gene: TRBJ1-6; D gene: -; CDR3 protein: CASTHWGSYNSPLHF; CDR3 DNA: TGCGCCAGCACTCATTGGGGCAGTTATAATTCACCCCTCCACTTT
clone size: -; V gene: TRBV27; J gene: TRBJ1-5; D gene: -; CDR3 protein: CASRLRSGGGNQPQHF; CDR3 DNA: TGTGCCAGCCGCCTTCGCTCGGGGGGGGGCAATCAGCCCCAGCATTTT
clone size: -; V gene: TRBV4-3; J gene: TRBJ1-6; D gene: -; CDR3 protein: CASSQEARIGNSPLHF; CDR3 DNA: TGCGCCAGCAGCCAAGAAGCCCGGATCGGGAATTCACCCCTCCACTTT
clone size: -; V gene: TRBV5-1; J gene: TRBJ1-6; D gene: TRBD1; CDR3 protein: CASSLQGAFNSPLHF; CDR3 DNA: TGCGCCAGCAGCTTGCAGGGGGCCTTCAATTCACCCCTCCACTTT
clone size: -; V gene: TRBV4-2; J gene: TRBJ2-5; D gene: -; CDR3 protein: CASSQVGVEAVTQYF; CDR3 DNA: TGTGCCAGCAGCCAAGTAGGTGTAGAAGCGGTGACCCAGTACTTC
clone size: -; V gene: TRBV6-5; J gene: TRBJ2-1; D gene: TRBD2; CDR3 protein: CASSYRASGYNEQFF; CDR3 DNA: TGTGCCAGCAGTTACAGAGCTAGCGGTTACAATGAGCAGTTCTTC
clone size: -; V gene: TRBV2; J gene: TRBJ1-6; D gene: TRBD1; CDR3 protein: CASRDFRTGENSPLHF; CDR3 DNA: TGTGCCAGCAGGGACTTCCGGACAGGGGAGAATTCACCCCTCCACTTT
clone size: -; V gene: TRBV7-7; J gene: TRBJ2-1; D gene: TRBD2; CDR3 protein: CASSSGLAVSYNEQFF; CDR3 DNA: TGTGCCAGCAGCTCGGGACTAGCGGTCTCCTACAATGAGCAGTTCTTC
clone size: -; V gene: TRBV25-1; J gene: TRBJ2-1; D gene: TRBD2; CDR3 protein: CASSEAGRGANNEQFF; CDR3 DNA: TGTGCCAGCAGTGAGGCGGGGCGGGGGGCCAACAATGAGCAGTTCTTC
clone size: -; V gene: TRBV7-6; J gene: TRBJ1-4; D gene: TRBD1; CDR3 protein: CASSLVQGAINEKLFF; CDR3 DNA: TGTGCCAGCAGCTTAGTACAGGGGGCGATTAATGAAAAACTGTTTTTT
clone size: -; V gene: TRBV11-2; J gene: TRBJ1-2; D gene: TRBD1; CDR3 protein: CASSSRDRDNYGYTF; CDR3 DNA: TGTGCCAGCAGCTCCCGGGACAGGGATAACTATGGCTACACCTTC